The clone carrying this T cell receptor beta chain was seen a single time. This record belongs to a study of blood T cells in healthy people across ages. The germline V gene encodes CDR1 LGHDT and CDR2 YNNKEL (reference sequence). V was clipped by 4 bases and J by 11 bases, with 23 bases between them. CDR3 length: 16 residues. Alongside a J-beta primer mix, a sample-barcoded 5' primer served in a second PCR lasting about 7 to 12 cycles. TCRdb reanalysed the 5' RACE reads using MiXCR and keeps one entry per CDR3 protein. The sample consists of about 900,000 distinct CDR3 sequences, less than 80% of them appearing once.

The chain has TRBV3-1 and TRBJ1-4, with D possibly TRBD1 on 6 matching bases. The sequenced sample consisted of blood. The TCR originated in a man aged 25-45 years in good health. The CDR3 loop is CASSPGGRAGMGKLFF. DNA of the CDR3: TGTGCCAGCAGCCCCGGGGGCCGGGCCGGGATGGGGAAACTGTTTTTT.